This T cell receptor beta chain is from a study of response to subunit inactivated influenza vaccine. Remarks on this clonotype: What it binds is not known.

One entry per CDR3 protein, called by TCRdb with MiXCR from the RT-PCR reads. Seen here are roughly 650,000 distinct CDR3 sequences, approximately 14% observed once, and the top ten hold around 10%. This CDR3 region has 16 residues. V was pared by 3 bases and J by 3 bases, with 18 bases between. Germline assignment: CDR1 MNHEY and CDR2 SVGEGT. Study results and limitations: Seasonal influenza vaccination, on each occasion, was suggested by the authors to recruit few new T cells.

The chain carries TRBV6-2 or TRBV6-3 and TRBJ2-7; no reliable D call. The TCR comes from a man aged 50 or older who received an inactivated influenza vaccine. Sequencing used PBMCs from blood, obtained 11 to 12 days after vaccination. CDR3 sequence reads: CASSYVLEFRLYEQYF. The CDR3 nucleotides are TGTGCCAGCAGTTATGTGCTAGAGTTCAGGCTCTACGAGCAGTACTTC.